A single sample gave rise to the 29 T cell receptor beta chains below, sequenced in a study of blood T cell repertoires in COVID-19. Produced via immunoSEQ multiplex PCR; TCRdb's table is partial and in-frame only. In the table there are 190,000 or so clones, 85% to 90% of which are singletons. Source material: peripheral blood. The receptors shown here come from a woman between 18 and 30 years old who had recovered from COVID-19.

The V call is TRBV30, the J call TRBJ1-1; D call uncertain. This CDR3 contains 17 residues. In germline, CDR1 is GTSNPN, CDR2 SVGIG (reference sequence). Trimming removed 1 base at V and 0 bases at J, with 18 bases between. The CDR3 is CAWSAPRVTIMNTEAFF. DNA for the CDR3: TGTGCCTGGAGTGCCCCCCGGGTAACGATCATGAACACTGAAGCTTTCTTT. Filled out from reference TRBV30 and TRBJ1-1, the complete variable domain reads SQTIHQWPATLVQPVGSPLSLECTVEGTSNPNLYWYRQAAGRGLQLLFYSVGIGQISSEVPQNLSASRPQDRQFILSSKKLLLSDSGFYLCAWSAPRVTIMNTEAFFGQGTRLTVV.

This chain links TRBV9 with TRBJ1-1, with D hard to call. V gave up 8 bases and J gave up 3 bases, with 14 bases separating them. The CDR3 loop spans 13 amino acids. Germline values: CDR1 SGDLS, CDR2 YYNGEE. The chain's CDR3 is CASSRGPDTEAFF. CDR3 bases: TGTGCCAGTTCCCGGGGTCCGGACACTGAAGCTTTCTTT.

This clone was detected once. This sequence joins TRBV27 and TRBJ1-2, with 7 bases matching TRBD1. The germline V gene encodes CDR1 MNHEY and CDR2 SMNVEV (reference sequence). The CDR3 runs 14 residues. Losses at the gene ends were 1 base for V and 4 bases for J; bases not matched to a gene: 3. DNA of the CDR3: TGTGCCAGCAGTTTATTAGGGGGCTCCTATGGCTACACCTTC. Protein sequence: CASSLLGGSYGYTF.

The V and J genes are TRBV4-1 and TRBJ1-3; D ambiguous. The CDR3 covers 15 residues. CDR1 MGHRA and CDR2 YSYEKL come from the germline V gene. The V end was cut by 4 bases, the J end by 0 bases, with 10 bases between. In DNA form, the CDR3 reads TGCGCCAGCAGCCCCGACCGGGGCTCTGGAAACACCATATATTTT. Amino acid sequence: CASSPDRGSGNTIYF.

J is TRBJ2-7 and V is TRBV27; 8 bases fit TRBD1. Germline V gene lookup returns CDR1 MNHEY and CDR2 SMNVEV (reference sequence). V gave up 6 bases and J gave up 0 bases; unmatched junction bases: 7. The CDR3 length is 15 residues. DNA for the CDR3: TGTGCCAGCAGCGAGGGCGGACAGGGCTCCTACGAGCAGTACTTC. This translates into CASSEGGQGSYEQYF.

V is TRBV3-1 (or the pseudogene TRBV3-2) and J is TRBJ2-7, with 7 bases fitting TRBD1. The CDR3 has 14 amino acids. In germline, CDR1 is LGHDT, CDR2 YNNKEL (reference sequence). Trimming removed 3 bases from V and 6 bases from J; junction bases left unmatched: 8. CDR3 DNA sequence: TGTGCCAGCAGCCACCAGACAGGGACGGGCGAGCAGTACGTC. Protein: CASSHQTGTGEQYV.

This chain joins TRBV27 and TRBJ1-1; D is ambiguous. Germline V gene data show CDR1 as MNHEY and CDR2 as SMNVEV (reference sequence). CDR3 length: 15 residues. V dropped 5 bases and J dropped 7 bases, with 20 bases sitting between them. The CDR3 DNA reads TGTGCCAGCAGTCCTCGAGAAGTAGCGAGAGTTGAAGCTTTCTTT. Its protein product is CASSPREVARVEAFF.

The chain links TRBV27 to TRBJ1-1; weak D call: TRBD1 (5 bases). This CDR3 contains 15 residues. Germline values: CDR1 MNHEY, CDR2 SMNVEV (reference sequence). V lost 6 bases and J 1 base, leaving 15 bases between the germline ends. The CDR3: CASSPREGRNTEAFF. CDR3 coding DNA: TGTGCCAGCAGCCCTAGGGAGGGGCGGAACACTGAAGCTTTCTTT.

The chain recombines TRBV5-4 with TRBJ2-7, with TRBD1 identical over 11 bases. CDR3 size: 15 residues. Losses at the gene ends were 4 bases for V and 3 bases for J; bases not matched to a gene: 6. Germline V gene data show CDR1 as SGHNT and CDR2 as YYREEE (reference sequence). CDR3 amino acids: CASSPRTGGGYEQYF. The CDR3 coding sequence is TGTGCCAGCAGCCCGCGGACAGGGGGCGGCTACGAGCAGTACTTC. The full variable domain, in which reference TRBV5-4 and TRBJ2-7 provide the parts outside the CDR3, is ETGVTQSPTHLIKTRGQQVTLRCSSQSGHNTVSWYQQALGQGPQFIFQYYREEENGRGNFPPRFSGLQFPNYSSELNVNALELDDSALYLCASSPRTGGGYEQYFGPGTRLTVT.

This chain joins TRBV18 and TRBJ2-1, with 12 bases aligning to TRBD2. Germline loops: CDR1 KGHSH, CDR2 LQKENI. This CDR3 spans 18 amino acids. Trimming at V came to 3 bases and at J to 1 base, leaving 7 bases not matched to a gene. CDR3 in amino acids: CASSPTSGGLASYNEQFF. CDR3 bases: TGTGCCAGCTCACCGACTAGCGGGGGCCTCGCTTCCTACAATGAGCAGTTCTTC.

This clone occurred once. V gene TRBV6-2 or TRBV6-3 combines with J gene TRBJ2-5; TRBD2 agrees at 9 bases. The trim removed 1 base at V and 3 bases at J, leaving 3 bases unmatched. The CDR3 is made up of 15 amino acids. The germline V gene has CDR1 MNHEY and CDR2 SVGEGT. CDR3 region: CASSYWRGGKETQYF. As DNA, the CDR3 is TGTGCCAGCAGTTACTGGCGGGGGGGAAAAGAGACCCAGTACTTC.

The rearrangement joins TRBV24-1 to TRBJ1-5; D ambiguous. In germline, CDR1 is KGHDR, CDR2 SFDVKD. Trimming took 3 bases from V and 11 from J, leaving 10 bases between them. This CDR3 contains 12 residues. The CDR3 bases are TGTGCCACCAGTGATGAGAGCTTGTCCCAGCATTTT. Amino acid sequence: CATSDESLSQHF.

V is TRBV7-3 and J is TRBJ2-3; a weak D match, TRBD1 (5 bases). The germline gives CDR1 SGHTA, CDR2 FQGTGA. V gave up 5 bases and J gave up 3 bases, with 15 bases separating them. This CDR3 region has 15 residues. CDR3 nucleotide sequence: TGTGCCAGCAGCACTGGACAAGGTCGAACAGATACGCAGTATTTT. It translates to CASSTGQGRTDTQYF.

This chain joins TRBV7-2 and TRBJ1-5; weak D call: TRBD1 (6 bases). The CDR3 is made up of 14 amino acids. Germline lookup yields CDR1 SGHTA and CDR2 FQGNSA. The V and J ends lost 5 bases and 7 bases respectively, with 15 bases between them. The DNA of the CDR3 is TGTGCCAGCAGCGGGACACTCCGAGGCCAGCCCCAGCATTTT. Protein sequence: CASSGTLRGQPQHF.

The chain recombines TRBV6-1 with TRBJ1-5; no clear D gene. Trimming took 3 bases from V and 0 from J, leaving 12 bases between them. The germline gives CDR1 MNHNS, CDR2 SASEGT. The CDR3 has 16 residues. CDR3 sequence reads: CASSDYWRYSNQPQHF. The CDR3 DNA reads TGTGCCAGCAGTGACTATTGGCGGTATAGCAATCAGCCCCAGCATTTT.

V and J are TRBV5-1 and TRBJ2-7; 8 positions agree with TRBD2. CDR1 and CDR2 from the germline V gene are SGHRS and YFSETQ. CDR3 length: 14 residues. V gave up 1 base and J gave up 6 bases; unmatched junction bases: 6. This CDR3 reads CASSLSLAVGEQYF. In nucleotides, the CDR3 is TGCGCCAGCAGCTTGTCACTAGCGGTTGGCGAGCAGTACTTC.

This chain joins TRBV7-9 and TRBJ2-7; TRBD1 might be the D (6 bases). V shed 10 bases and J shed 0 bases, with 16 bases lying between them. There are 14 residues in the CDR3. CDR1 is SEHNR, CDR2 FQNEAQ, per germline (reference sequence). The CDR3 DNA reads as TGTGCCACCTTGGGGGCACCCGGCTCCTACGAGCAGTACTTC. Amino acid sequence: CATLGAPGSYEQYF.

The V gene is TRBV20-1, the J gene TRBJ2-7; D uncertain. Germline V gene sequence: CDR1 DFQATT, CDR2 SNEGSKA (reference sequence). The CDR3 consists of 15 residues. Trimming removed 3 bases from V and 0 bases from J, with 15 bases in between. The chain's CDR3 is CSASGVGWSSYEQYF. In DNA, the CDR3 is TGCAGTGCTAGTGGTGTGGGTTGGAGCTCCTACGAGCAGTACTTC.

This clone was found once. The rearrangement uses TRBV5-8 and TRBJ2-4; the match to TRBD1 covers 7 bases. The CDR3 consists of 16 residues. Germline assignment: CDR1 SGHTS and CDR2 YDEGEE. The V segment lost 3 bases and the J segment 2 bases; nucleotides outside the gene matches: 8. CDR3 in amino acids: CASSSGTVLTKNIQYF. The CDR3 bases are TGTGCCAGCAGCTCCGGGACAGTGTTAACCAAAAACATTCAGTACTTC.

This clone was detected only once. The chain joins TRBV2 to TRBJ1-6, with TRBD1 matching over 9 bases. The CDR3 totals 13 residues. Trimming cost V 8 bases and J 12 bases; bases outside gene matches: 8. Germline CDR1 reads SNHLY; CDR2 reads FYNNEI. Here the CDR3 DNA reads TGTGCCAGCCTAGGACAGGGGACTATACCCCTCCACTTT. Its translation: CASLGQGTIPLHF.

V usage is TRBV27 and J usage is TRBJ1-1; D possibly corresponds to TRBD1 (5 bases). The CDR3 is made up of 14 amino acids. Germline V gives CDR1 MNHEY, CDR2 SMNVEV (reference sequence). Trimming pared 5 bases from V and 4 bases from J, leaving 14 bases between. Written as DNA, the CDR3 is TGTGCCAGCAGTCACGGACACCAAGGCACTGAAGCTTTCTTT. Residues: CASSHGHQGTEAFF.

This clone was seen once. The J gene is TRBJ1-2, the V gene TRBV5-4; no firm D call. This CDR3 contains 16 residues. Trimming removed 2 bases from V and 5 bases from J, with 19 bases in between. In germline, CDR1 is SGHNT, CDR2 YYREEE (reference sequence). The CDR3 is CASSFLSNSRTYGYTF. CDR3 DNA sequence: TGTGCCAGCAGCTTTTTGTCGAACTCACGGACTTATGGCTACACCTTC.

This chain uses TRBV15 with TRBJ2-7, with D possibly being TRBD2 (6 bases). In germline, CDR1 is LNHNV, CDR2 YYDKDF (reference sequence). The CDR3 has 12 residues. Deletions cut 5 bases from V and 6 bases from J, with 11 bases between. This CDR3 is CATSPGGFEQYF. CDR3 sequence (DNA): TGTGCCACCAGCCCTGGGGGGTTCGAGCAGTACTTC.

J is TRBJ1-2 and V is TRBV11-2, with D possibly matching TRBD1 (6 bases). Germline CDR1 reads SGHAT; CDR2 reads FQNNGV. The CDR3 is made up of 13 amino acids. V was trimmed by 5 bases and J by 7 bases, leaving 14 bases between them. The CDR3 DNA reads as TGTGCCAGCAGCCCCCCGGGGACATCTGGCTACACCTTC. Its protein product is CASSPPGTSGYTF.

The rearrangement joins TRBV25-1 to TRBJ2-1; no clear D. V was cut by 6 bases and J by 0 bases, with 12 bases left in between. Germline CDR1 and CDR2: MGHDK and SYGVNS. The CDR3 consists of 15 residues. The CDR3 DNA sequence: TGTGCCAGCAGCCTCCGGTCGAGCTCCTACAATGAGCAGTTCTTC. Translated, it gives CASSLRSSSYNEQFF.

The rearrangement uses TRBV12-3 or TRBV12-4 and TRBJ2-7; 8 bases agree with TRBD1. CDR3 size: 12 residues. The V gene end was trimmed by 5 bases and the J gene end by 7 bases; junction bases not matched to a gene: 4. The CDR3 loop is CASSAGGIEQYV. For the CDR3, the DNA is TGTGCCAGCAGTGCAGGGGGCATTGAGCAGTACGTC.

CDR3 amino acids: CSVEKGAGGYNEQFF. The CDR3 DNA sequence: TGCAGCGTTGAGAAAGGAGCGGGGGGATACAATGAGCAGTTCTTC. The genes are TRBV29-1 and TRBJ2-1; 9 positions match TRBD2. Germline-derived CDR1 and CDR2 are SQVTM and ANQGSEA. The junction had 7 bases not matched to a gene; V was cut back by 3 bases and J by 4 bases. The CDR3 runs 15 residues.

This clone has just one count. The V gene is TRBV27, the J gene TRBJ1-2; a weak D match, TRBD1 (5 bases). The V end was cut by 3 bases, the J end by 8 bases, with 16 bases between. Germline V CDR1 and CDR2: MNHEY, SMNVEV (reference sequence). The CDR3 runs to 14 residues. CDR3 sequence reads: CASSFGAQGGGYTF. The CDR3 DNA follows: TGTGCCAGCAGTTTTGGGGCGCAGGGCGGAGGCTACACCTTC.

This clone was observed a handful of times. The gene calls are TRBV30 and TRBJ2-5; D gene uncertain. CDR3 length equals 14 residues. Germline V CDR1 and CDR2: GTSNPN, SVGIG (reference sequence). The V and J ends lost 1 base and 1 base respectively, with 10 bases between them. The CDR3 is CAWSGLSVQETQYF. CDR3 coding DNA: TGTGCCTGGAGTGGACTGAGTGTCCAAGAGACCCAGTACTTC.